This entry describes one T cell receptor (beta chain). This clone has only a few counts. The specificity of this receptor is unknown. One end of the junction varies from germline; a read error may be responsible. Measured from the cysteine to the phenylalanine, the CDR3 is 14 residues long. Left in the record is the CDR3 DNA by itself, 42 bases read in frame from the first base. CDR1 and CDR2 are read off the germline V gene (reference sequence) as SSHAT and FNYEAQ. These data belong to a study of T cell changes during pregnancy in multiple sclerosis (dated by TCRdb to between 2019 and 2020). Turning to the overall study: Changes in the T cell repertoire over the course of pregnancy were examined in this study in women with multiple sclerosis.

Library creation used the immunoSEQ multiplex PCR assay. TCRdb holds this immuneACCESS table with in-frame rearrangements only. Some clones are missing; in checked studies, unresolved V genes explain under half, and the rest has no known cause. The sample includes around 40,000 clones, with roughly nine tenths observed a single time. Together, the top ten hold around 1.2% of the sample. The specimen was CD4+ T cells from peripheral blood mononuclear cells, collected in the first trimester of pregnancy. The chain couples TRBV7-7 to TRBJ2-3; a tentative D match to TRBD2 spans 6 bases. The TCR sequence derives from a female donor with multiple sclerosis, enrolled in a pregnancy study. The sequence in DNA is TGTGCTAGCAGCCCTACTAGCAGCTCAGATACGCAGTATTTT. This is translated as CASSPTSSSDTQYF.